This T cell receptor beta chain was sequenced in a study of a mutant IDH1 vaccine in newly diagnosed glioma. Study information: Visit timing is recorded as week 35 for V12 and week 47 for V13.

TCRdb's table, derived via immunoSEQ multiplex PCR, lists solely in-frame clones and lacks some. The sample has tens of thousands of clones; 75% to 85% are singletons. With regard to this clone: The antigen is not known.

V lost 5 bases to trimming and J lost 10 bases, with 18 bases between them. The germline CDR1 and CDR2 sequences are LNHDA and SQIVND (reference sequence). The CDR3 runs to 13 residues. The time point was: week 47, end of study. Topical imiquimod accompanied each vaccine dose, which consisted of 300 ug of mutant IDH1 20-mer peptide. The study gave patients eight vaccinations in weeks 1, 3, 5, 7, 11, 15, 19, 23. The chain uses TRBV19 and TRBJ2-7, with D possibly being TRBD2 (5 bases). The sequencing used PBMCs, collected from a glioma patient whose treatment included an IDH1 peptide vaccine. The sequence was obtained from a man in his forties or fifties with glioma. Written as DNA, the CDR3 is TGTGCCAGTAGTTGGGTCGGTGAGAGGGTTCAGTACTTC. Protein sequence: CASSWVGERVQYF.